What follows is one T cell receptor beta chain and its context. Ages ranged from roughly 18 to 100 years, with residence in 24 US areas. In the authors' methods: Nucleated cell number was recorded as an estimate derived from reference gene primer amplification. Sequencing was performed with immunoSEQ multiplex PCR; in TCRdb, only in-frame clones are kept and a portion is missing. V and J calls and clone size are given by that table; D and trimming were obtained from the DNA. The sample holds about 200,000 clones, about 84% seen once. This entry is derived from a study of blood T cell repertoires in COVID-19. About the research overall: Specimens from acute and convalescent COVID-19 originated in the United States, Italy and Spain. From T cells, B-cell-depleted T cells, or PBMCs came the material, which was cDNA or gDNA.

The sequencing input was PBMCs or T cells enriched from blood (not recorded which). This clonotype was obtained from a man in his forties with acute COVID-19.

CDR3 sequence reads: CAWSGGPGQGRSPLHF. The CDR3 bases are TGTGCCTGGAGTGGAGGGCCGGGACAGGGACGTTCACCCCTCCACTTT. The chain links TRBV30 to TRBJ1-6; TRBD1 aligns across 9 bases. V shed 1 base and J 9 bases; nucleotides not matched to a gene: 10. The length of the CDR3 is 16 residues. Per the germline V gene, CDR1 is GTSNPN and CDR2 is SVGIG (reference sequence).